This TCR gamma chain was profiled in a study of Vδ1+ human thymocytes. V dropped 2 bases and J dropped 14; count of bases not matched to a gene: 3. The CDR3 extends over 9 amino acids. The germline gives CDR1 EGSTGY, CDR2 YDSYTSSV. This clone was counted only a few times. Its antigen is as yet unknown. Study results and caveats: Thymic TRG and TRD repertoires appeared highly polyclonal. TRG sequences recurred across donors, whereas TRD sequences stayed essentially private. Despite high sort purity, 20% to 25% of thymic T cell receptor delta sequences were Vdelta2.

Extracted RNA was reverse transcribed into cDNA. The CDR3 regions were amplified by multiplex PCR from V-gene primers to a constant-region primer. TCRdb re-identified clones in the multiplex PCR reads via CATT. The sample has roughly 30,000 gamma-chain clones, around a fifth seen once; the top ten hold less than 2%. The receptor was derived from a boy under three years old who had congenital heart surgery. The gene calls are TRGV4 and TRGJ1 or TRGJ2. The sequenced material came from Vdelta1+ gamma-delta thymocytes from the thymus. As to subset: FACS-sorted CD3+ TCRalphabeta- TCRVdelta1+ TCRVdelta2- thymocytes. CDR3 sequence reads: CATWDEELF. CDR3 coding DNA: TGTGCCACCTGGGATGAGGAACTCTTT.